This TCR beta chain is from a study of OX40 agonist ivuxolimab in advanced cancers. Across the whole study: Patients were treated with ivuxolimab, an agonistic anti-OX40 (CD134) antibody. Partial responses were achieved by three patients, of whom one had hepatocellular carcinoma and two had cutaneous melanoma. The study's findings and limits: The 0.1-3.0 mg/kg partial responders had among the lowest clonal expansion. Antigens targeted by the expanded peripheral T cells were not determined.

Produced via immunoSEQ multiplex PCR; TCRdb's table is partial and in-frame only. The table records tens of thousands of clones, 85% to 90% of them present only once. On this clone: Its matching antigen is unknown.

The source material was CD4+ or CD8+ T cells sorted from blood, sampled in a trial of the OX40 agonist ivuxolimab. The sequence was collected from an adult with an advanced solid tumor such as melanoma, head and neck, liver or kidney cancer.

CDR3 in amino acids: CASSLPARDYNEQFF. CDR3 bases: TGTGCCAGCAGCTTACCGGCCCGGGACTACAATGAGCAGTTCTTC. V gene TRBV5-4 combines with J gene TRBJ2-1; the D gene is possibly TRBD2 (5 bases). CDR1 is SGHNT, CDR2 YYREEE, per germline (reference sequence). Deletions cut 2 bases from V and 3 bases from J, with 12 bases between. This CDR3 region has 15 residues.